Listed below are T cell receptor beta chains from one sample, sequenced in a study of cytomegalovirus exposure and HLA in healthy donors. Measured with immunoSEQ multiplex PCR; TCRdb has only the in-frame clones, and not every one. The sample includes about 130,000 clones, about 80% of them seen just once. Material for sequencing was PBMCs. Receptor source: a boy younger than 10 in good health and CMV-seronegative. Both conserved end residues are trimmed from each CDR3.

v_gene: TRBV18; j_gene: TRBJ1-2; CDR3aa: ASSPELGKSYGYT
v_gene: TRBV6-4; j_gene: TRBJ2-1; CDR3aa: ASSETGLAGTEQF
v_gene: TRBV2; j_gene: TRBJ2-3; CDR3aa: ASSELGQGLDTQY
v_gene: TRBV9; j_gene: TRBJ1-1; CDR3aa: ASSVGAGEGIGYREV
v_gene: TRBV7-8; j_gene: TRBJ1-5; CDR3aa: ASSLTGKVQPQH
v_gene: TRBV18; j_gene: TRBJ2-1; CDR3aa: ASSLRQGNEQF
v_gene: TRBV7-9; j_gene: TRBJ1-1; CDR3aa: ASSLVRQVNTEAF
v_gene: TRBV21-1; j_gene: TRBJ2-5; CDR3aa: ASSTSGRETQY
v_gene: TRBV30; j_gene: TRBJ2-1; CDR3aa: AWTWADMSYNEQF
v_gene: TRBV2; j_gene: TRBJ1-1; CDR3aa: ASSEGQRNTEAF
v_gene: TRBV27; j_gene: TRBJ2-3; CDR3aa: ASRNLRGGRDTQY
v_gene: TRBV6-5; j_gene: TRBJ2-3; CDR3aa: ASSLLAEADTQY
v_gene: TRBV27; j_gene: TRBJ2-3; CDR3aa: ASSPSTDTQY
v_gene: TRBV27; j_gene: TRBJ1-1; CDR3aa: ASSLGQGLNTEAF
v_gene: TRBV5-8; j_gene: TRBJ1-2; CDR3aa: ARGRAGAFYGYT
v_gene: TRBV4-2; j_gene: TRBJ2-6; CDR3aa: ASSQTGGANVLT
v_gene: TRBV19; j_gene: TRBJ1-6; CDR3aa: ASTGFSPNSPLH
v_gene: TRBV7-3; j_gene: TRBJ2-7; CDR3aa: ASSFSPEGEQY
v_gene: TRBV29-1; j_gene: TRBJ1-1; CDR3aa: SSGEGVITEAF
v_gene: TRBV19; j_gene: TRBJ1-1; CDR3aa: ASSTSTVHTEAF
v_gene: TRBV6-1; j_gene: TRBJ2-5; CDR3aa: ASSEWGRGETQY
v_gene: TRBV30; j_gene: TRBJ1-6; CDR3aa: AWSEGGNSPLH
v_gene: TRBV7-9; j_gene: TRBJ1-5; CDR3aa: ASSLNRGLNQPQH
v_gene: TRBV5-4; j_gene: TRBJ2-1; CDR3aa: ASSLEPAGGPYNEQF
v_gene: TRBV6-6; j_gene: TRBJ2-5; CDR3aa: ASSWNRQGETQY
v_gene: TRBV6-5; j_gene: TRBJ1-1; CDR3aa: ASSYAGRGVTEAF
v_gene: TRBV5-1; j_gene: TRBJ2-3; CDR3aa: ASSSGYDTQY
v_gene: TRBV7-8; j_gene: TRBJ1-1; CDR3aa: ASSTATLTRGTEAF
v_gene: TRBV5-1; j_gene: TRBJ1-1; CDR3aa: ASSADQGYDSTEAF
v_gene: TRBV11-3; j_gene: TRBJ2-1; CDR3aa: ASSFGQNRYNEQF
v_gene: TRBV5-1; j_gene: TRBJ2-1; CDR3aa: ASSLDPDNEQF
v_gene: TRBV27; j_gene: TRBJ1-2; CDR3aa: ASSPGGGYGYT
v_gene: TRBV7-9; j_gene: TRBJ1-1; CDR3aa: SSSYLLAEAF
v_gene: TRBV27; j_gene: TRBJ2-3; CDR3aa: ASRVSGGRTDTQY
v_gene: TRBV19; j_gene: TRBJ2-5; CDR3aa: ASKRAGIPFETQY
v_gene: TRBV11-2; j_gene: TRBJ2-1; CDR3aa: ASSSSTEIMF
v_gene: TRBV9; j_gene: TRBJ2-3; CDR3aa: AGSVVGQGTDTQY
v_gene: TRBV5-1; j_gene: TRBJ2-1; CDR3aa: ASSFAGRNEQF
v_gene: TRBV7-9; j_gene: TRBJ1-1; CDR3aa: ASSSSGQGNTEAF